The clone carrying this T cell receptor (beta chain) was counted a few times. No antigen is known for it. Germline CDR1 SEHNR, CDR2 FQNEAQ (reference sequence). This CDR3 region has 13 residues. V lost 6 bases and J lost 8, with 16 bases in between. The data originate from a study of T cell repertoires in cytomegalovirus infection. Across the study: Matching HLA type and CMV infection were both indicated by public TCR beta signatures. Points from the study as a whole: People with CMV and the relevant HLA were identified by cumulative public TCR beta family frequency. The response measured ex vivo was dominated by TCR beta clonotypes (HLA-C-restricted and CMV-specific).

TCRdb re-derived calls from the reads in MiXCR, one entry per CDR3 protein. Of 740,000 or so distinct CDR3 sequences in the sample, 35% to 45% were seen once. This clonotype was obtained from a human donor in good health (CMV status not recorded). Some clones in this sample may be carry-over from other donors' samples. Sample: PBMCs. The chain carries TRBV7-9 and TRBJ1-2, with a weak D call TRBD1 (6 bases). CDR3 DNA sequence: TGTGCCAGCAGGTCAGGGGCCCTGGGCGGCTACACCTTC. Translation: CASRSGALGGYTF.